This T cell receptor (beta chain) appears in the sequencing data of a study of OX40 agonist ivuxolimab in advanced cancers. Study-level information: Ivuxolimab was administered intravenously to patients at 0.01 to 10 mg/kg every 2 weeks.

Profiling relied on immunoSEQ multiplex PCR, and the TCRdb table lists in-frame clones only, not all of them. This table has 80,000 to 100,000 clones, approximately 88% appearing once. Study-wide findings and caveats: CD4+ and CD8+ blood T cells expanded clonally by week 6 at 0.1 to 3.0 mg/kg. Researchers report that CD8+ T cells had, on average, more expanded clones than CD4+.

Sampling of blood occurred at baseline, cycle 4 day 1, and cycle 7 day 1. Notes on this clone: Its specificity is not known.

CDR1 is LNHDA, CDR2 SQIVND, per germline (reference sequence). V gave up 5 bases and J gave up 4 bases, with 14 bases separating them. CDR3 size: 14 residues. Sequenced material: CD4+ or CD8+ T cells sorted from blood, taken in a trial of the OX40 agonist ivuxolimab. This sequence originates from an adult with an advanced solid tumor such as melanoma, head and neck, liver or kidney cancer. This chain uses TRBV19 with TRBJ1-1, with a tentative D call TRBD1 (6 bases). In nucleotides, the CDR3 is TGTGCCAGTAGTTTTCCGGGGGCGGGCACTGAAGCTTTCTTT. As protein: CASSFPGAGTEAFF.